What follows describes a single T cell receptor beta chain. Its antigen is still unknown. This sample is part of a study of response to subunit inactivated influenza vaccine. Study-wide results and limits: Each seasonal influenza vaccination recruits few new T cells, the authors suggested.

V was cut by 3 bases and J by 0 bases, with 13 bases left in between. Per the germline V gene, CDR1 is MGHRA and CDR2 is YSYEKL. The CDR3 extends over 16 amino acids. TCRdb called the RT-PCR reads again in MiXCR, with one record for every CDR3 protein. Among fewer than 700,000 distinct CDR3 sequences listed, 13% were seen once. This TCR came from a man aged 45-65 years who received an inactivated influenza vaccine. The chain carries TRBV4-1 and TRBJ2-3; weak D call: TRBD2 (5 bases). The sequencing here drew on PBMCs from blood, taken 40 to 50 days after vaccination. The CDR3 sequence: CASSQIGRTSTDTQYF. The CDR3, as DNA: TGCGCCAGCAGCCAGATTGGACGGACTAGCACAGATACGCAGTATTTT.